A selection of T cell receptor beta chains follows, all from one sample in a study of T cell responses to AZD1222 COVID-19 vaccine. Sequencing used immunoSEQ multiplex PCR; TCRdb keeps in-frame clones, though not all of them. The sample holds around 100,000 clones, just over 85% seen once. This specimen was peripheral blood, taken on day 0 of AZD1222 vaccination. The receptors were sampled from an adult in good health. The CDR3 runs from the conserved cysteine through the conserved F or W. The D gene is left open where the match is weak. Size is omitted from some rows. Given values are once, few, many or a class for expanded clones.

d_gene: -
abundance: -
v_gene: TRBV12-3/TRBV12-4
j_gene: TRBJ2-7
CDR3nt: TGTGCCAGCAGTTTAGGGGGTTCCTACGAGCAGTACTTC
CDR3aa: CASSLGGSYEQYF

d_gene: TRBD2
abundance: -
v_gene: TRBV15
j_gene: TRBJ2-1
CDR3nt: TGTGCCACCAGCAGAGATGGTGCGGCTAGCGGCAAGCCCTACAATGAGCAGTTCTTC
CDR3aa: CATSRDGAASGKPYNEQFF

d_gene: -
abundance: -
v_gene: TRBV21-1
j_gene: TRBJ2-4
CDR3nt: TGTGCCAGCAGCTCTCTCTTCCCAAACAGGGGAGCCAAAAACATTCAGTACTTC
CDR3aa: CASSSLFPNRGAKNIQYF

d_gene: TRBD1
abundance: -
v_gene: TRBV4-3
j_gene: TRBJ2-7
CDR3nt: TGCGCCAGCAGTCCGCGGGACAGGGCGGCCTACGAGCAGTACTTC
CDR3aa: CASSPRDRAAYEQYF

d_gene: -
abundance: once
v_gene: TRBV19
j_gene: TRBJ1-2
CDR3nt: TGTGCCAGTAGTAGCACGCTCAGGGCCTATGGCTACACCTTC
CDR3aa: CASSSTLRAYGYTF

d_gene: -
abundance: -
v_gene: TRBV29-1
j_gene: TRBJ1-2
CDR3nt: TGCAGCGTTGATGTGGCAGGGCGTCGTGATGGCTACACCTTC
CDR3aa: CSVDVAGRRDGYTF

d_gene: TRBD1
abundance: once
v_gene: TRBV9
j_gene: TRBJ2-7
CDR3nt: TGTGCCAGCAGCCCCTTGACAGGGGGGGAGCAGTACTTC
CDR3aa: CASSPLTGGEQYF

d_gene: -
abundance: -
v_gene: TRBV5-5
j_gene: TRBJ1-1
CDR3nt: TGTGCCAGCAGCTCCTCAGTTTTAAGGGAAGACACTGAAGCTTTCTTT
CDR3aa: CASSSSVLREDTEAFF

d_gene: TRBD1
abundance: -
v_gene: TRBV5-1
j_gene: TRBJ1-1
CDR3nt: TGCGCCAGCAGCTTGTCAGGACAGGGGCGCCTGAACACTGAAGCTTTCTTT
CDR3aa: CASSLSGQGRLNTEAFF

d_gene: -
abundance: -
v_gene: TRBV11-3
j_gene: TRBJ2-6
CDR3nt: TGTGCCAGCAGCCCCGGTGCTGGGGCCAACGTCCTGACTTTC
CDR3aa: CASSPGAGANVLTF

d_gene: TRBD1
abundance: -
v_gene: TRBV15
j_gene: TRBJ1-5
CDR3nt: TGTGCCACCAGCAGAGGGGGACAGGGGCAACGAGGGCCCCAGCATTTT
CDR3aa: CATSRGGQGQRGPQHF

d_gene: -
abundance: -
v_gene: TRBV30
j_gene: TRBJ2-7
CDR3nt: TGTGCCTGGAGTGTCTTAAGGGGGGGCGAGCAGTACTTC
CDR3aa: CAWSVLRGGEQYF

d_gene: TRBD2
abundance: -
v_gene: TRBV19
j_gene: TRBJ2-3
CDR3nt: TGTGCCAGTAGTATTGGTAGCGGGAGGGCGCAGTATTTT
CDR3aa: CASSIGSGRAQYF

d_gene: -
abundance: once
v_gene: TRBV28
j_gene: TRBJ1-2
CDR3nt: TGTGCCATTATCGACACCGACACCTATGGCTACACCTTC
CDR3aa: CAIIDTDTYGYTF

d_gene: TRBD2
abundance: few
v_gene: TRBV29-1
j_gene: TRBJ2-5
CDR3nt: TGCAGCGTTGAAAGAGGGCTCGTGGCGGGAGGGGGCCAAGAGACCCAGTACTTC
CDR3aa: CSVERGLVAGGGQETQYF

d_gene: -
abundance: -
v_gene: TRBV18
j_gene: TRBJ1-6
CDR3nt: TGTGCCAGCTCACGGGACCGGAAAAATTCACCCCTCCACTTT
CDR3aa: CASSRDRKNSPLHF

d_gene: TRBD1
abundance: -
v_gene: TRBV7-2
j_gene: TRBJ1-1
CDR3nt: TGTGCCAGCAGCTTATACAGGGGGAACACTGAAGCTTTCTTT
CDR3aa: CASSLYRGNTEAFF

d_gene: -
abundance: few
v_gene: TRBV29-1
j_gene: TRBJ1-1
CDR3nt: TGCAGCGTTGTCGCCGGGACCGAGGAAGCTTTCTTT
CDR3aa: CSVVAGTEEAFF

d_gene: -
abundance: -
v_gene: TRBV4-2
j_gene: TRBJ1-3
CDR3nt: TGTGCCAGCAGCCAAGAACCTGTGTCTGGAAACACCATATATTTT
CDR3aa: CASSQEPVSGNTIYF

d_gene: -
abundance: -
v_gene: TRBV7-9
j_gene: TRBJ1-3
CDR3nt: TGTGCCAGCAGCCGGGAGCCAAGAAACACCATATATTTT
CDR3aa: CASSREPRNTIYF

d_gene: TRBD1
abundance: -
v_gene: TRBV7-2
j_gene: TRBJ2-1
CDR3nt: TGTGCCAGCAGCTCCCGGGACAGGGCATACAATGAGCAGTTCTTC
CDR3aa: CASSSRDRAYNEQFF

d_gene: -
abundance: -
v_gene: TRBV12-3/TRBV12-4
j_gene: TRBJ1-1
CDR3nt: TGTGCCAGCCGTGGGGCGGGCGGTGAAGCTTTCTTT
CDR3aa: CASRGAGGEAFF

d_gene: -
abundance: -
v_gene: TRBV9
j_gene: TRBJ1-1
CDR3nt: TGTGCCAGCAGCGTAGTAGCGGACACTGAAGCTTTCTTT
CDR3aa: CASSVVADTEAFF

d_gene: -
abundance: few
v_gene: TRBV11-2
j_gene: TRBJ1-2
CDR3nt: TGTGCCAGCAGCTCCTGGACACTAGCTAACTATGGCTACACCTTC
CDR3aa: CASSSWTLANYGYTF

d_gene: -
abundance: -
v_gene: TRBV7-9
j_gene: TRBJ1-4
CDR3nt: TGTGCCAGCAGCCCCGGAGGCCCGTATGAAAAACTGTTTTTT
CDR3aa: CASSPGGPYEKLFF

d_gene: -
abundance: -
v_gene: TRBV4-1
j_gene: TRBJ1-5
CDR3nt: TGCGCCAGCAGCCGGGGGAGGAGGGGGGATAGCAATCAGCCCCAGCATTTT
CDR3aa: CASSRGRRGDSNQPQHF

d_gene: -
abundance: -
v_gene: TRBV27
j_gene: TRBJ1-2
CDR3nt: TGTGCCAGCAGTCCGAGGGGGGGCGACAGTATGGGCGGCTACACCTTC
CDR3aa: CASSPRGGDSMGGYTF

d_gene: -
abundance: once
v_gene: TRBV20-1
j_gene: TRBJ2-7
CDR3nt: TGCAGTGCCGCATACGAGCAGTACTTC
CDR3aa: CSAAYEQYF

d_gene: TRBD1
abundance: -
v_gene: TRBV2
j_gene: TRBJ2-4
CDR3nt: TGTGCCAGCAGTGAAGCGCTTCGGGACAGGACCAAAAACATTCAGTACTTC
CDR3aa: CASSEALRDRTKNIQYF